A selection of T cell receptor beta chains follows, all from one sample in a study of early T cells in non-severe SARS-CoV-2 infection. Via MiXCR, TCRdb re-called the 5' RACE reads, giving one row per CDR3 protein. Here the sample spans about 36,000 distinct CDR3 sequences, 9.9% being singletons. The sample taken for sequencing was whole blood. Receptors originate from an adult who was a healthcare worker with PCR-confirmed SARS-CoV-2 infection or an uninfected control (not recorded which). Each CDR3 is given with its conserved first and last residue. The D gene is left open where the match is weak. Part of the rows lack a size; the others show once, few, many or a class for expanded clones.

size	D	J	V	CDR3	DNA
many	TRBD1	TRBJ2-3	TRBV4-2	CASSQGQGAADTQYF	TGTGCCAGCAGCCAAGGACAGGGGGCCGCAGATACGCAGTATTTT
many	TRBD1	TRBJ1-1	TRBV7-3	CASSLSGGPNTEAFF	TGTGCCAGCAGCCTCTCAGGGGGCCCGAACACTGAAGCTTTCTTT
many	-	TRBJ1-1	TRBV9	CASSVDPGTMAFF	TGTGCCAGCAGCGTAGACCCGGGGACGATGGCTTTCTTT
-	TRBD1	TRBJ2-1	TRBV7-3	CASSSRDRGQRNEQFF	TGTGCCAGCAGCTCCCGAGACAGGGGTCAGCGAAATGAGCAGTTCTTC
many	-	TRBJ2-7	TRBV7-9	CASSLDYSYEQYF	TGTGCCAGCAGCTTGGACTACTCCTACGAGCAGTACTTC
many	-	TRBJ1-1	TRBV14	CASSLYGGSTEAFF	TGTGCCAGCAGCTTATACGGGGGTAGCACTGAAGCTTTCTTT
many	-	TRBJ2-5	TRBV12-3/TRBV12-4	CASSPQRLGTQYF	TGTGCCAGCAGTCCACAGCGGTTAGGGACCCAGTACTTC
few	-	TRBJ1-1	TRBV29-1	CSAVGGPEAFF	TGCAGCGCCGTTGGGGGCCCTGAAGCTTTCTTT
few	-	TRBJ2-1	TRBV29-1	CSVTGDLSSYNEQFF	TGCAGCGTAACCGGAGATTTGAGCTCCTACAATGAGCAGTTCTTC
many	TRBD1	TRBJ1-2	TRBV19	CASESSGTAYYGYTF	TGTGCCAGTGAGTCGTCGGGGACAGCCTATTATGGCTACACCTTC
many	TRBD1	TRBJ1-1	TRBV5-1	CASSFHAGGVGTEAFF	TGCGCCAGCAGCTTCCATGCAGGGGGCGTGGGCACTGAAGCTTTCTTT
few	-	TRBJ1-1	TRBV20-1	CSASSSGSLPEAFF	TGCAGTGCTAGTTCCTCAGGGAGTTTGCCTGAAGCTTTCTTT
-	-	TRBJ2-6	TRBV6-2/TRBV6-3	CASSYLGQLPVANVLTF	TGTGCCAGCAGTTATCTAGGACAGCTTCCAGTTGCCAACGTCCTGACTTTC
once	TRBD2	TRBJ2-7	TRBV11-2	CASSSRTSGGGQYF	TGTGCCAGCAGCTCCCGGACTAGCGGGGGTGGGCAGTACTTC
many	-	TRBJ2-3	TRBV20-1	CSAWDASTDTQYF	TGCAGTGCTTGGGATGCCAGCACAGATACGCAGTATTTT
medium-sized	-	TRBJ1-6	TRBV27	CASSFRTANSPLHF	TGTGCCAGCAGTTTCCGGACCGCTAATTCACCCCTCCACTTT
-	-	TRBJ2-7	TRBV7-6	CASSLNLERADGNYEQYF	TGTGCCAGCAGCTTAAATTTAGAACGGGCCGACGGAAACTACGAGCAGTACTTC
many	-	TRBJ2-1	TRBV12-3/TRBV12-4	CASSLGAEKQFF	TGTGCCAGCTCGCTTGGTGCGGAAAAGCAGTTCTTC
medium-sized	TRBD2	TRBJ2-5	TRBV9	CASSANSGEETQYF	TGTGCCAGCAGCGCAAATAGCGGGGAAGAGACCCAGTACTTC
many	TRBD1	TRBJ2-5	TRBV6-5	CASRSTGREETQYF	TGTGCCAGCAGATCGACAGGGCGGGAAGAGACCCAGTACTTC
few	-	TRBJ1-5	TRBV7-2	CASSSTVNQPQHF	TGTGCCAGCAGCTCGACAGTAAATCAGCCCCAGCATTTT
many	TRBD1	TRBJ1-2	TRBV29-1	CSVSGQGANYGYTF	TGCAGCGTCTCAGGACAGGGGGCAAACTATGGCTACACCTTC
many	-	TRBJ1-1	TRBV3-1	CASSQGGDREVFF	TGTGCCAGCAGCCAAGGGGGGGATCGGGAAGTTTTCTTT
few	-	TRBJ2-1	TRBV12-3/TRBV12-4	CASSKGGGNEQFF	TGTGCCAGCAGTAAGGGAGGCGGAAACGAGCAGTTCTTC
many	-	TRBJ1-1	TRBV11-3	CASSSEGGTEAFF	TGTGCCAGCAGCTCAGAAGGGGGGACTGAAGCTTTCTTT
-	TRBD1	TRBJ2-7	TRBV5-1	CASSLTGQGSYEQYF	TGCGCCAGCAGCTTGACGGGACAGGGGTCCTACGAGCAGTACTTC
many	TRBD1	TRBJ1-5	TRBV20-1	CSARQGTSNQPQHF	TGCAGTGCCAGACAGGGAACGAGCAATCAGCCCCAGCATTTT
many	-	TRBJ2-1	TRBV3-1	CASSRSRRKPNEQFF	TGTGCCAGCAGCCGGTCTCGCCGGAAACCCAATGAGCAGTTCTTC
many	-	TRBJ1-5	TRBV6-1	CASSENPDYQPQHF	TGTGCCAGCAGTGAGAATCCCGATTATCAGCCCCAGCATTTT